The rows below give T cell receptor beta chains drawn from one sample of a study of cytomegalovirus exposure and HLA in healthy donors. The repertoire was sequenced with immunoSEQ multiplex PCR; TCRdb's copy has only in-frame clones and lacks some. The sample includes some 180,000 clones, roughly 88% of them seen just once. Sequenced input: PBMCs. The receptors derive from a girl aged 2 to 10 in good health and CMV-seropositive. The conserved cysteine and the conserved F or W are not part of the CDR3 here.

TRBV9	TRBJ2-3	ASSATLAGVADTQY
TRBV7-9	TRBJ2-5	ASSLVTPQETQY
TRBV7-2	TRBJ1-2	ASSLTFGDLSRTNYGYT
TRBV2	TRBJ2-7	ATRGVASGKREY
TRBV5-1	TRBJ2-7	ASGGQGSSYEQY
TRBV5-1	TRBJ1-1	ASSLAPGVDTEAF
TRBV10-1	TRBJ1-1	ASSRNRGRAEAF
TRBV6-1	TRBJ2-3	ASRRLASTDTQY
TRBV6-1	TRBJ2-3	ASSEEGLAGVGTQY
TRBV2	TRBJ1-5	ASSLWANQPQH
TRBV4-2	TRBJ1-2	ASSHLDRGRGYT
TRBV6-1	TRBJ2-2	ASSTGTGSTGELF
TRBV30	TRBJ1-5	AWSVSSRGHQPQH
TRBV18	TRBJ2-1	ASSPGPGQGAQF
TRBV7-9	TRBJ2-2	SSSKLDSPSGELF
TRBV9	TRBJ2-5	ASSVEPMGGETQY
TRBV14	TRBJ2-7	ASSQDPWRLATKEQY
TRBV25-1	TRBJ2-1	ASTGPGTGGGNEQF
TRBV30	TRBJ1-1	AWTDRTNTEAF
TRBV28	TRBJ1-1	ASRSRPNTEAF
TRBV6-1	TRBJ1-1	ASRGWTGVNTEAF
TRBV4-1	TRBJ1-1	ASREGQLNTEAF
TRBV11-1	TRBJ2-7	ASSSLGSYEQY
TRBV20-1	TRBJ1-1	SGGKAF
TRBV2	TRBJ1-2	ASKTMDRDSYGYT
TRBV27	TRBJ2-7	ASTPGLAATYEQY
TRBV29-1	TRBJ2-1	SAADWSYNEQF
TRBV19	TRBJ1-1	ASSRGDAQNRGEAF
TRBV25-1	TRBJ1-2	ASRPGPYGVGYT
TRBV28	TRBJ1-3	ASRRQGRGNTIY